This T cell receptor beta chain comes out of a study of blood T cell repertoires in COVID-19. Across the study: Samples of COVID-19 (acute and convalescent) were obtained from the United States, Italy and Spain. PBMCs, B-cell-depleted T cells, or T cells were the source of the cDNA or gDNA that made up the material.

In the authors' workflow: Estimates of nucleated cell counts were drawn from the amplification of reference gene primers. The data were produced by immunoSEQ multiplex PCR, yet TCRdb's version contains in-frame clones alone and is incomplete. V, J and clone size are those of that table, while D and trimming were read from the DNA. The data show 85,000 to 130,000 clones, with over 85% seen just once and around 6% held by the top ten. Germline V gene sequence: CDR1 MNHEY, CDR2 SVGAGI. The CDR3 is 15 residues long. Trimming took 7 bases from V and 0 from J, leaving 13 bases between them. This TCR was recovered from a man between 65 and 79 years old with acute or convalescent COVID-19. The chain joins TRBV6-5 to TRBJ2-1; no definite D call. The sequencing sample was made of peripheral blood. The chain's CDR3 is CASIRRSGSYNEQFF. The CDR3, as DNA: TGTGCCAGCATCCGTCGGTCTGGCTCCTACAATGAGCAGTTCTTC.